Listed below are T cell receptor beta chains from one sample, sequenced in a study of blood T cell repertoires in COVID-19. Using immunoSEQ multiplex PCR, the repertoire was profiled, and TCRdb retains in-frame clones only, with some absent. The table shows roughly 330,000 clones, with roughly 86% occurring only once. The sample consisted of peripheral blood. These receptors were taken from a man between 25 and 39 years old with COVID-19, enrolled during active disease. The CDR3 runs from the conserved cysteine through the conserved F or W. A D gene is named only where the DNA matches it firmly. The size field is filled for only some rows; it gives once, few, many or a size class.

j_call: TRBJ1-1; clone_size: -; d_call: TRBD1; v_call: TRBV28; cdr3_aa: CASSRLPRQGPGGFEAFF; cdr3_nt: TGTGCCAGCAGTCGCCTCCCCCGACAGGGGCCAGGGGGTTTTGAAGCTTTCTTT
j_call: TRBJ1-1; clone_size: -; d_call: TRBD1; v_call: TRBV6-6; cdr3_aa: CASTSGQGLTEAFF; cdr3_nt: TGTGCCAGCACCTCGGGACAGGGGCTCACTGAAGCTTTCTTT
j_call: TRBJ2-2; clone_size: -; d_call: TRBD2; v_call: TRBV3-1/TRBV3-2; cdr3_aa: CASRTSGTSGNTGELFF; cdr3_nt: TGTGCCAGCAGAACCTCCGGGACTAGCGGAAACACCGGGGAGCTGTTTTTT
j_call: TRBJ1-2; clone_size: few; d_call: TRBD1; v_call: TRBV5-6; cdr3_aa: CASSPGTGDSRGYTF; cdr3_nt: TGTGCCAGCAGCCCCGGGACAGGGGATTCTCGAGGCTACACCTTC
j_call: TRBJ2-6; clone_size: -; d_call: -; v_call: TRBV21-1; cdr3_aa: CASSNGQGSGANVLTF; cdr3_nt: TGTGCCAGCAGCAATGGGCAAGGATCCGGGGCCAACGTCCTGACTTTC
j_call: TRBJ2-7; clone_size: -; d_call: TRBD1; v_call: TRBV6-5; cdr3_aa: CASKTGTGGFEQYF; cdr3_nt: TGTGCCAGCAAGACCGGGACAGGGGGCTTTGAGCAGTACTTC
j_call: TRBJ1-2; clone_size: once; d_call: TRBD1; v_call: TRBV19; cdr3_aa: CASSMGGQAYGYTF; cdr3_nt: TGTGCCAGTAGTATGGGGGGACAGGCCTATGGCTACACCTTC
j_call: TRBJ1-2; clone_size: -; d_call: -; v_call: TRBV2; cdr3_aa: CASFGRQPNYGYTF; cdr3_nt: TGTGCCAGCTTCGGGAGACAACCTAACTATGGCTACACCTTC
j_call: TRBJ2-6; clone_size: -; d_call: -; v_call: TRBV6-2/TRBV6-3; cdr3_aa: CASSYPKRRTYSGANVLTF; cdr3_nt: TGTGCCAGCAGTTACCCGAAAAGGCGGACTTACTCTGGGGCCAACGTCCTGACTTTC
j_call: TRBJ1-4; clone_size: -; d_call: -; v_call: TRBV9; cdr3_aa: CASSVGRRFDEKLFF; cdr3_nt: TGTGCCAGCAGCGTAGGTCGCCGGTTCGATGAAAAACTGTTTTTT
j_call: TRBJ2-3; clone_size: -; d_call: TRBD2; v_call: TRBV4-2; cdr3_aa: CASSQDRPAGGVDTQYF; cdr3_nt: TGTGCCAGCAGCCAAGATCGCCCAGCGGGGGGTGTCGATACGCAGTATTTT
j_call: TRBJ1-1; clone_size: -; d_call: -; v_call: TRBV5-6; cdr3_aa: CASSRGARNTEAFF; cdr3_nt: TGTGCCAGCAGCCGGGGGGCCCGGAACACTGAAGCTTTCTTT
j_call: TRBJ2-7; clone_size: -; d_call: TRBD2; v_call: TRBV4-1; cdr3_aa: CASSHSTSGSSEQYF; cdr3_nt: TGCGCCAGCAGCCATTCGACTAGCGGGAGTTCCGAGCAGTACTTC
j_call: TRBJ1-5; clone_size: few; d_call: -; v_call: TRBV11-2; cdr3_aa: CASSLDQLQPQHF; cdr3_nt: TGTGCCAGCAGCTTAGATCAACTCCAGCCCCAGCATTTT
j_call: TRBJ2-2; clone_size: -; d_call: TRBD2; v_call: TRBV7-3; cdr3_aa: CASSVAGTRFTGELFF; cdr3_nt: TGTGCCAGCAGCGTTGCCGGGACTAGGTTCACCGGGGAGCTGTTTTTT
j_call: TRBJ2-3; clone_size: -; d_call: -; v_call: TRBV24-1; cdr3_aa: CATADTDTQYF; cdr3_nt: TGTGCCACCGCAGACACAGATACGCAGTATTTT
j_call: TRBJ2-7; clone_size: -; d_call: TRBD2; v_call: TRBV30; cdr3_aa: CASGGIVTYEQYF; cdr3_nt: TGTGCGTCGGGGGGGATAGTTACCTACGAGCAGTACTTC
j_call: TRBJ1-1; clone_size: -; d_call: TRBD1; v_call: TRBV7-8; cdr3_aa: CASSRRDRGVGTEAFF; cdr3_nt: TGTGCCAGCAGCCGCAGGGACAGGGGTGTAGGTACTGAAGCTTTCTTT
j_call: TRBJ2-7; clone_size: -; d_call: TRBD1; v_call: TRBV5-4; cdr3_aa: CASSLAQGVNEQYF; cdr3_nt: TGTGCCAGCAGCTTGGCGCAGGGGGTCAACGAGCAGTACTTC
j_call: TRBJ1-5; clone_size: -; d_call: TRBD1; v_call: TRBV7-8; cdr3_aa: CASSLVWWGQDSYSNQPQHF; cdr3_nt: TGTGCCAGCAGCTTAGTCTGGTGGGGACAGGACTCTTATAGCAATCAGCCCCAGCATTTT
j_call: TRBJ2-2; clone_size: -; d_call: TRBD1; v_call: TRBV4-3; cdr3_aa: CASSHDDRGDTGELFF; cdr3_nt: TGCGCCAGCAGCCACGATGACAGGGGAGACACCGGGGAGCTGTTTTTT
j_call: TRBJ2-6; clone_size: -; d_call: TRBD2; v_call: TRBV2; cdr3_aa: CASTREGSSGANVLTF; cdr3_nt: TGTGCCAGCACAAGGGAGGGGAGCTCTGGGGCCAACGTCCTGACTTTC
j_call: TRBJ1-2; clone_size: -; d_call: TRBD1; v_call: TRBV13; cdr3_aa: CASSQGQGYGYTF; cdr3_nt: TGTGCCAGCAGCCAGGGACAGGGGTATGGCTACACCTTC
j_call: TRBJ2-3; clone_size: -; d_call: -; v_call: TRBV6-5; cdr3_aa: CASSDYISTDTQYF; cdr3_nt: TGTGCCAGCAGCGACTATATTAGCACAGATACGCAGTATTTT
j_call: TRBJ2-2; clone_size: -; d_call: -; v_call: TRBV29-1; cdr3_aa: CSVLLVSGELFF; cdr3_nt: TGCAGCGTTCTTCTAGTTTCCGGGGAGCTGTTTTTT
j_call: TRBJ2-1; clone_size: -; d_call: TRBD2; v_call: TRBV4-3; cdr3_aa: CASSHRAGPEVDEQFF; cdr3_nt: TGCGCCAGCAGCCACAGAGCGGGACCGGAAGTGGATGAGCAGTTCTTC
j_call: TRBJ1-1; clone_size: -; d_call: TRBD1; v_call: TRBV11-2; cdr3_aa: CASSFSPGRQGSFHTEAFF; cdr3_nt: TGTGCCAGCAGCTTTTCCCCGGGTAGACAGGGAAGTTTTCACACTGAAGCTTTCTTT
j_call: TRBJ1-1; clone_size: -; d_call: -; v_call: TRBV19; cdr3_aa: CASSIGRAWEHAEAFF; cdr3_nt: TGTGCCAGTAGTATAGGGAGGGCGTGGGAGCACGCTGAAGCTTTCTTT
j_call: TRBJ2-1; clone_size: -; d_call: TRBD2; v_call: TRBV10-3; cdr3_aa: CAISGLAGFNEQFF; cdr3_nt: TGTGCCATCAGTGGACTAGCGGGTTTTAATGAGCAGTTCTTC